Described below is a single TCR beta chain sequence and its context. The antigen is not known. At one end the junction does not follow the germline gene, possibly because of a read error. Primed by a sample-barcoded 5' primer and a J-beta primer mix, a second PCR proceeded for roughly 7 to 11 cycles. TCRdb analysed the 5' RACE reads with MiXCR anew, one entry per CDR3 protein. The repertoire holds 1.5 million to 2 million distinct CDR3 sequences, with 28% as singletons. The sample comes from a study of blood T cells in healthy people across ages. The study's findings and limits: Strong correlation existed between TCR beta diversity and naive T cell percentage. TCR beta diversity per million T cells fell roughly linearly with age.

The V gene's germline CDR1 is MDHEN and CDR2 SYDVKM. This CDR3 has 14 amino acids. The clonotype originates from a woman aged 25-40 years in good health. Specimen: blood. The chain has TRBV28 and TRBJ1-3, with D possibly TRBD1 on 5 matching bases. CDR3 region: CAGSTGTSGNTIYF. In nucleotides, the CDR3 is TGTGCCGGCAGTACGGGGACCTCTGGAAACACCATATATTTT.